This T cell receptor beta chain appears in the sequencing data of a study of blood T cell repertoires in COVID-19. Study overall: Material from acute and convalescent COVID-19 was sourced from the United States, Italy and Spain. T cells, B-cell-depleted T cells, or PBMCs supplied cDNA or gDNA.

The CDR3 is made up of 15 amino acids. Trimming took off 1 base at V and 2 bases at J, with 10 bases between the two ends. Germline V gene lookup returns CDR1 SNHLY and CDR2 FYNNEI. In the original workflow: Reference gene primers were amplified, and this amplification served to estimate nucleated cell counts. Sequencing used immunoSEQ multiplex PCR; TCRdb keeps in-frame clones, though not all of them. V, J and clone size are those of that table, while D and trimming were read from the DNA. The table shows some 250,000 clones, with approximately 85% occurring only once. Sequencing was done on a sample of peripheral blood. J is TRBJ2-3 and V is TRBV2, with D possibly being TRBD2 (6 bases). This clonotype was obtained from a woman in her 30s with acute or convalescent COVID-19. This chain's CDR3 is CASSEVRTITDTQYF. DNA of the CDR3: TGTGCCAGCAGTGAAGTAAGGACTATCACAGATACGCAGTATTTT.